This TCR beta chain was recorded in a study of cytomegalovirus exposure and HLA in healthy donors. Study information: T cells numbering around 200 million yielded fewer than 140 million unique TCR beta sequences in an earlier analysis. Study-wide results and caveats: HLA alleles showed associations with fewer than 20,000 TCR beta sequences in a later analysis, at a 0.05 false discovery rate.

Use of 60 Vbeta and 13 Jbeta primers characterized the PCR. TCRdb keeps only in-frame clones here, not all; method: immunoSEQ multiplex PCR. The sample has about 140,000 clones, almost 85% seen once. Regarding this clone: The antigen is unknown.

The CDR3 runs to 16 residues. Germline-derived CDR1 and CDR2 are LGHNA and YNFKEQ. Sequencing used PBMCs. The chain has TRBV4-2 and TRBJ1-3; 10 positions match TRBD2. The J call is in doubt because the DNA end fits TRBJ2-2 better. The sequence came from a woman aged 40 to 50 in good health and CMV-seronegative. CDR3 DNA: TGTGCCAGCAGCCTATACGGGACTAGCGTTCCCGGGGAGCTGTTTTTT. Translation gives CASSLYGTSVPGELFF.